This T cell receptor beta chain was sequenced during a study of vaccination effects on CD4 cells after COVID-19. Overall study: Participants received two doses of either the BNT162b2 or mRNA-1273 vaccine. Notes on the study in general: Among infection- and vaccine-induced clones, marked clonal contraction occurred late after vaccination.

Turning to this clone: No antigen is known for it.

Sequenced by immunoSEQ multiplex PCR; TCRdb stores in-frame clones only, minus some. The sample contains about 68,000 clones, roughly 80% of which appear only once. Sequencing followed a ViraFEST assay step that expanded antigen-specific CD4+ T cells with viral peptide pools. Following a roughly ten-day culture, CD4+ T cells were purified. According to the study, vaccine recipients showed no prior SARS-CoV-2 infection and negative nucleocapsid antibodies. Wells each received 1.8 million or so PBMC, cultured with approximately 9 IU/ml IL-2 and around 9.8 ug/ml peptides. Replacing half the medium with IL-2 medium was done on days 3 and 7. The CDR3 loop spans 16 amino acids.

The chain has TRBV12-1 and TRBJ2-3. TRBV12-1 is a documented pseudogene. This clonotype originated in a human donor who received a COVID-19 vaccine. Source: CD4+ T cells from PBMCs cultured with SARS-CoV-2 spike peptides, taken before COVID-19 vaccination. The CDR3 DNA reads TGTGCCAGCAGCCAGATCAAACCGTTCGGCGTGGATACGCAGTATTTT. Amino acid sequence: CASSQIKPFGVDTQYF.